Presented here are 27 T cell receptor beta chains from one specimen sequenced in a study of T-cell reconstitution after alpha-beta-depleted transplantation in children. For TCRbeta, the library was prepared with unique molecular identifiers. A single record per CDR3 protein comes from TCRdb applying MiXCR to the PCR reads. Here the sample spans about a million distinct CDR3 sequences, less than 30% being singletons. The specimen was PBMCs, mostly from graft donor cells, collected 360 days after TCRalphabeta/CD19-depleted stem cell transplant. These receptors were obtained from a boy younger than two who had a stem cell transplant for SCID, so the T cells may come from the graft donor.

CDR3 nucleotide sequence: TGTGCCAGCAGCCGGGCCGTAGCGGAGACCCAGTACTTC. It is translated as CASSRAVAETQYF. The rearrangement joins TRBV12-3 or TRBV12-4 to TRBJ2-5; perhaps TRBD2 as D (5 bases). The CDR3 spans 13 residues. The ends were cut back, 6 bases at V and 5 bases at J, with 13 bases in the middle.

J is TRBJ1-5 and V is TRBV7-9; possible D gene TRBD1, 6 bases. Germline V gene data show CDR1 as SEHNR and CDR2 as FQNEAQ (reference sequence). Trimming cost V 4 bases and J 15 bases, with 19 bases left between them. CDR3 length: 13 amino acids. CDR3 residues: CASSSNDRPITHF. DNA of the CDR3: TGTGCCAGCAGCTCGAACGACAGGCCTATCACGCATTTT.

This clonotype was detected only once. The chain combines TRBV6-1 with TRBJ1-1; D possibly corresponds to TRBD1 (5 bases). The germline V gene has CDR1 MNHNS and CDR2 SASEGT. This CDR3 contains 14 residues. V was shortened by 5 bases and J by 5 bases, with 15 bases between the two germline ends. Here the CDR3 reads CASSRLREWTEAFF. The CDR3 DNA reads TGTGCCAGCAGTCGACTCAGGGAATGGACTGAAGCTTTCTTT.

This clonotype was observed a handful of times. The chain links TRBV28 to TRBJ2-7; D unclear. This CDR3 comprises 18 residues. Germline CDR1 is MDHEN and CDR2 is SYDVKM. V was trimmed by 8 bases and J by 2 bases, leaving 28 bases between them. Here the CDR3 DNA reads TGTGCCAGCTTTTCTCGACCGTGGGTCCAAACAGTCCCCTACGAGCAGTACTTC. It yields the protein CASFSRPWVQTVPYEQYF.

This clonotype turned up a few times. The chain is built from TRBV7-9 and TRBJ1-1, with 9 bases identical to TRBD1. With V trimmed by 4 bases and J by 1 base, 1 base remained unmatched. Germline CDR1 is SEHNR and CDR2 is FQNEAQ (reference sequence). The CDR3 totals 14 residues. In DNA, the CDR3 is TGTGCCAGCAGCTGGACAGGGGAGAACACTGAAGCTTTCTTT. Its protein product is CASSWTGENTEAFF.

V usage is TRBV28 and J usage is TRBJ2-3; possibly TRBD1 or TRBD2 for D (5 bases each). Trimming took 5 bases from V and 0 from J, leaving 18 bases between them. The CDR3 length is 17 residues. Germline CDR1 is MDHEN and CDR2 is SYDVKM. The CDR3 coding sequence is TGTGCCAGCAGTCCTCGGCTGCCGGGACCGAGCACAGATACGCAGTATTTT. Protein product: CASSPRLPGPSTDTQYF.

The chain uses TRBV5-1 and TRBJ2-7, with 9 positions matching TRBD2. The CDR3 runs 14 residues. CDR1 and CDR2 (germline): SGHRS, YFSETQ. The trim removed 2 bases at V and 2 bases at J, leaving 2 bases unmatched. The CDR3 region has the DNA TGCGCCAGCAGCTTCCTAGCGGGGCCCTACGAGCAGTACTTC. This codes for CASSFLAGPYEQYF.

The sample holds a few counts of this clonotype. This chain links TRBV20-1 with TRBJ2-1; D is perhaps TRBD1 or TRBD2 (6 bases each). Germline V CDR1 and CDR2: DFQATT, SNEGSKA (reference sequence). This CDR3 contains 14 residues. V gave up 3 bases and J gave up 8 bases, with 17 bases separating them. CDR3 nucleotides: TGCAGTGCTAGTAGTCCGGGGGCGCCCCATGAGCAGTTCTTC. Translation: CSASSPGAPHEQFF.

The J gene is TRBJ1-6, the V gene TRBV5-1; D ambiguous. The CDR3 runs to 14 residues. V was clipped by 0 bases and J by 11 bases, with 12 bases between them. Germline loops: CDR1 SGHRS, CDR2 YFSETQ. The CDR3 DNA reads TGCGCCAGCAGCTTGGCCGAACCTCCGGCACCCCTCCACTTT. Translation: CASSLAEPPAPLHF.

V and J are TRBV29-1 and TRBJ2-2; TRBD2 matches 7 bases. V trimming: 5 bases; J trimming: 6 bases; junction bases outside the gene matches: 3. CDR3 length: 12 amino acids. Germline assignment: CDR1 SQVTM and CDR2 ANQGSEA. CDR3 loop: CSVSSGPGELFF. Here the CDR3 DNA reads TGCAGCGTTTCTAGCGGCCCCGGGGAGCTGTTTTTT.

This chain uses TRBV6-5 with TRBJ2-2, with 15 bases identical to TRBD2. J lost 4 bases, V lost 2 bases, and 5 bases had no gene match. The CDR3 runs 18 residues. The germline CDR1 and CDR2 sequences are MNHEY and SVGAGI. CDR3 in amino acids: CASSYGLAGGPSTGELFF. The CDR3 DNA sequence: TGTGCCAGCAGTTACGGACTAGCGGGGGGGCCAAGCACCGGGGAGCTGTTTTTT.

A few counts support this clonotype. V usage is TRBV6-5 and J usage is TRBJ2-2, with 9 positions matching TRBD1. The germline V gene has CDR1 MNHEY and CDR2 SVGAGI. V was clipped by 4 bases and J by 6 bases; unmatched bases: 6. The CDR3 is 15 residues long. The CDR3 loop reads CASSSWDREAGELFF. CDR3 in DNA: TGTGCCAGCAGTTCGTGGGACAGGGAAGCCGGGGAGCTGTTTTTT.

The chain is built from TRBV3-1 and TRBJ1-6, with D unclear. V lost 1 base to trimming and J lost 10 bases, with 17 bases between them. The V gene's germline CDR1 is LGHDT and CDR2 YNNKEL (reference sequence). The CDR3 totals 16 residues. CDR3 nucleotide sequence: TGTGCCAGCAGCCAAGGGTCGGCGGGGTTGAGATCACCCCTCCACTTT. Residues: CASSQGSAGLRSPLHF.

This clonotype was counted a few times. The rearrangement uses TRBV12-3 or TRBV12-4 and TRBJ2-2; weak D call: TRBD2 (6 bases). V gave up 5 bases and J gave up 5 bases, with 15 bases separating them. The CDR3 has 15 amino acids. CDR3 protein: CASSERRGATGELFF. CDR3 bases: TGTGCCAGCAGTGAGAGGCGGGGAGCTACCGGGGAGCTGTTTTTT.

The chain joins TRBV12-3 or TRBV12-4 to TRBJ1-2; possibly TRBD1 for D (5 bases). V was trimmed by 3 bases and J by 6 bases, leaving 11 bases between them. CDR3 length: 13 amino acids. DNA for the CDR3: TGTGCCAGCAGTTTCCGGGGGAAGGATGGCTACACCTTC. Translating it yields CASSFRGKDGYTF.

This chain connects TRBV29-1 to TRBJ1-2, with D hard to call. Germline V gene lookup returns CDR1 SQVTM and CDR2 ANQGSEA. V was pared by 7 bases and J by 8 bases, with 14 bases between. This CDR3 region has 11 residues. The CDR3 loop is CSAPKSRGYTF. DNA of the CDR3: TGCAGCGCCCCGAAGTCCCGGGGCTACACCTTC.

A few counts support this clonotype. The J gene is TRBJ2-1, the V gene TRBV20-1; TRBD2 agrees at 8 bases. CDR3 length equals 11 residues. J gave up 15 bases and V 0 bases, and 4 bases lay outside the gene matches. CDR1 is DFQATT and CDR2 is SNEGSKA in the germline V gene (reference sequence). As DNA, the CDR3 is TGCAGTGCTAGAGATGCGCTAGCGGGGTTCTTC. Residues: CSARDALAGFF.

The CDR3 reads CAISLTSGGRSYNEQFF. CDR3 sequence (DNA): TGTGCCATCAGCCTGACTAGCGGGGGACGATCCTACAATGAGCAGTTCTTC. The chain couples TRBV10-3 to TRBJ2-1, with TRBD2 matching over 12 bases. There are 17 residues in the CDR3. The trim removed 6 bases at V and 1 base at J, leaving 7 bases unmatched. Germline CDR1 and CDR2: ENHRY and SYGVKD.

CDR3 amino acids: CASGLGPGASYEQYF. Written as DNA, the CDR3 is TGTGCTAGTGGTTTGGGGCCAGGGGCCTCCTACGAGCAGTACTTC. The genes are TRBV12-5 and TRBJ2-7, with a tentative D call TRBD1 (6 bases). Per the germline V gene, CDR1 is LGHNT and CDR2 is FRNRAP. The V end lost 1 base, the J end lost 0 bases, and 10 bases lay between the germline ends. CDR3 size: 15 residues. Looking up the rest from reference TRBV12-5 and TRBJ2-7 gives the full variable domain: DARVTQTPRHKVTEMGQEVTMRCQPILGHNTVFWYRQTMMQGLELLAYFRNRAPLDDSGMPKDRFSAEMPDATLATLKIQPSEPRDSAVYFCASGLGPGASYEQYFGPGTRLTVT.

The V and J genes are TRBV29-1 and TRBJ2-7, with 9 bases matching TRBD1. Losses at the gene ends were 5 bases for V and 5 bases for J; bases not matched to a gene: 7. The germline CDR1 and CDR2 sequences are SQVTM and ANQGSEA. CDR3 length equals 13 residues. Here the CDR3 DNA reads TGCAGCGTTAGCCGGGACAGGGTCGACGAGCAGTACTTC. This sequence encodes CSVSRDRVDEQYF.

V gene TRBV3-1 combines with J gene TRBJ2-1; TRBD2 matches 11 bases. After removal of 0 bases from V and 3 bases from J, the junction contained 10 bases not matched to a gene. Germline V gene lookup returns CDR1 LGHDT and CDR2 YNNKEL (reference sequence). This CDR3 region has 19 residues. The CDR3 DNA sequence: TGTGCCAGCAGCCAAGACGGTAGCGGGGGGGCCTTAGTCTACAATGAGCAGTTCTTC. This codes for CASSQDGSGGALVYNEQFF.

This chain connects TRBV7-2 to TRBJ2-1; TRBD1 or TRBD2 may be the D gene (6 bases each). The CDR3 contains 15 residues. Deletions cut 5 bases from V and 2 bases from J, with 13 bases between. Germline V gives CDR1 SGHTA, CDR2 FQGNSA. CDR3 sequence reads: CASSKRGDAYNEQFF. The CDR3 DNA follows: TGTGCCAGCAGCAAAAGGGGGGACGCCTACAATGAGCAGTTCTTC.

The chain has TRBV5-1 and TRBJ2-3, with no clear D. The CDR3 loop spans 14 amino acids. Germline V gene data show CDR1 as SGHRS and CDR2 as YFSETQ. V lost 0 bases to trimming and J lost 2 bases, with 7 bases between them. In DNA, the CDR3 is TGCGCCAGCAGCTTGGAAGTGATCACAGATACGCAGTATTTT. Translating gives CASSLEVITDTQYF.

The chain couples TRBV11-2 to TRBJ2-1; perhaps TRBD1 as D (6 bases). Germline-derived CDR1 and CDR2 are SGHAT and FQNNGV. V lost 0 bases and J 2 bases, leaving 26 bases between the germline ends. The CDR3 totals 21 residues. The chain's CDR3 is CASSLDTRAGVFVGPYNEQFF. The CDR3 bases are TGTGCCAGCAGCTTAGATACTAGGGCAGGGGTATTCGTAGGGCCCTACAATGAGCAGTTCTTC.

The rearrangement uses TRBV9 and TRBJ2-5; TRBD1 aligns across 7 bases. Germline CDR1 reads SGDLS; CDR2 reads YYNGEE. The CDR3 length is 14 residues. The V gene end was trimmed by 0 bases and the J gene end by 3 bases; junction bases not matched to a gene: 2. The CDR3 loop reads CASSVGTGEETQYF. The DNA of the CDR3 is TGTGCCAGCAGCGTAGGGACAGGAGAAGAGACCCAGTACTTC.

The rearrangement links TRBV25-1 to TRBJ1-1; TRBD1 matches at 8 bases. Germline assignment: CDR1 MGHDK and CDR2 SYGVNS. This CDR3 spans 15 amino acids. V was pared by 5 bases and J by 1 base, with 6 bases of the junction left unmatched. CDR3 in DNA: TGTGCCAGCAGTCCACACGGACAGGGGAACACTGAAGCTTTCTTT. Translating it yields CASSPHGQGNTEAFF.

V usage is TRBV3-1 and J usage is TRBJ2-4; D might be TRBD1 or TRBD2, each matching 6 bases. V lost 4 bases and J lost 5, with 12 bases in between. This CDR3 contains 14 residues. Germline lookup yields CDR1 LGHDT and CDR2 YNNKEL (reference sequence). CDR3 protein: CASSRGGPQNIQYF. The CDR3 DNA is TGTGCCAGCAGCCGTGGGGGGCCCCAAAACATTCAGTACTTC.